The 5 T cell receptor beta chains below were found in one sample sequenced in a study of blood T cells in healthy people across ages. The authors ran a second PCR of roughly 7 to 11 cycles using a sample-barcoded 5' primer and a J-beta primer mix. TCRdb re-called the 5' RACE reads with MiXCR, one entry per CDR3 protein. This table has fewer than 1,000,000 distinct CDR3 sequences, about half appearing once. Input material: blood. All receptors derive from a man older than 75 in good health.

This clonotype was found once. The chain recombines TRBV28 with TRBJ1-1; D gene uncertain. The CDR3 spans 12 residues. Germline V gene data show CDR1 as MDHEN and CDR2 as SYDVKM. Trimming left V 6 bases short and J 1 base short, with 6 bases between. CDR3 amino acids: CASRLRNTEAFF. As DNA, the CDR3 is TGTGCCAGCAGGCTCCGGAACACTGAAGCTTTCTTT.

The CDR3 loop reads CSARDPGTSGNGEQYF. CDR3 DNA sequence: TGCAGTGCTAGAGACCCCGGGACTAGCGGGAACGGTGAGCAGTACTTC. The J gene is TRBJ2-5, the V gene TRBV20-1; the match to TRBD2 covers 13 bases. Germline V gene lookup returns CDR1 DFQATT and CDR2 SNEGSKA (reference sequence). This CDR3 contains 16 residues. Trimming at V came to 0 bases and at J to 11 bases, leaving 12 bases not matched to a gene.

This chain's CDR3 is CSVEGQKGINEQFF. The DNA for the CDR3 is TGCAGCGTTGAGGGACAGAAAGGTATTAATGAGCAGTTCTTC. This sequence joins TRBV29-1 and TRBJ2-1; 7 bases match TRBD1. Unmatched junction bases numbered 9, after V lost 3 bases and J lost 7 bases. The germline V gene has CDR1 SQVTM and CDR2 ANQGSEA. This CDR3 contains 14 residues.

The chain uses TRBV29-1 and TRBJ1-1; D gene ambiguous. Trimming took 5 bases from V and 5 from J, leaving 12 bases between them. Germline CDR1 reads SQVTM; CDR2 reads ANQGSEA. CDR3 size: 12 residues. The CDR3 region has the DNA TGCAGCGTTAGGGTGGCGGGAACTGAAGCTTTCTTT. This encodes CSVRVAGTEAFF.

The rearrangement uses TRBV5-1 and TRBJ2-5; TRBD1 matches 9 bases. V dropped 4 bases and J dropped 11; count of bases not matched to a gene: 15. This CDR3 region has 15 residues. Germline CDR1 is SGHRS and CDR2 is YFSETQ. CDR3 in DNA: TGCGCCAGCAGCGTGACAGGGGGTTCTTACAATGAGCAGTACTTC. Amino acids: CASSVTGGSYNEQYF.